Below, 23 T cell receptor beta chains from the same sample are listed, as sequenced in a study of T cell responses to AZD1222 COVID-19 vaccine (dated by TCRdb to about 2021). Library generation was performed with the immunoSEQ multiplex PCR assay. This is the immuneACCESS table as TCRdb keeps it, with only in-frame sequences that have V and J called. A part of the clones is gone; compared with another copy, unresolved V genes explain less than half, and the rest is unexplained. For this sample there are around 120,000 clones; roughly 90% appear just once. Jointly, the top ten make up roughly 1.2% of the sample. The sample's time point, from its label and the paper: baseline before first vaccination. The sequenced sample was peripheral blood, obtained on day 0 of AZD1222 vaccination. These TCRs come from an adult in good health.

The chain combines TRBV29-1 with TRBJ2-1, with 8 nucleotides matching TRBD2. The germline V gene encodes CDR1 SQVTM and CDR2 ANQGSEA. The CDR3 covers 14 residues. The junction had 10 bases not matched to a gene; V was cut back by 6 bases and J by 6 bases. The CDR3 protein is CSVVKRELINEQFF. CDR3 nucleotides: TGCAGCGTGGTAAAGCGGGAGCTTATCAATGAGCAGTTCTTC.

This chain uses TRBV7-2 with TRBJ2-5; 8 bases line up with TRBD2. Trimming removed 2 bases from V and 5 bases from J; junction bases left unmatched: 7. CDR3 size: 15 residues. Germline values: CDR1 SGHTA, CDR2 FQGNSA. CDR3 loop: CASSLLSGEGETQYF. The DNA of the CDR3 is TGTGCCAGCAGCTTACTTAGCGGGGAGGGGGAGACCCAGTACTTC.

The chain has TRBV19 and TRBJ1-4; 7 bases are shared with TRBD1. CDR3 size: 15 residues. Germline V gene data show CDR1 as LNHDA and CDR2 as SQIVND (reference sequence). The trim removed 6 bases at V and 3 bases at J, leaving 7 bases unmatched. The CDR3 nucleotides are TGTGCCAGTAGCCTCAACAGGGGAGCTAATGAAAAACTGTTTTTT. Its translation: CASSLNRGANEKLFF. Full variable domain (rest looked up from reference TRBV19 and TRBJ1-4): DGGITQSPKYLFRKEGQNVTLSCEQNLNHDAMYWYRQDPGQGLRLIYYSQIVNDFQKGDIAEGYSVSREKKESFPLTVTSAQKNPTAFYLCASSLNRGANEKLFFGSGTQLSVL.

V usage is TRBV21-1 and J usage is TRBJ1-5; the tabulated D call, TRBD1, remains unverified against the DNA. TRBV21-1 is classified as a pseudogene. The CDR3 is 16 amino acids. CDR3 residues: CARPGQPTRGDQPQHF. Written as DNA, the CDR3 is TGTGCCAGACCGGGACAGCCCACTCGAGGGGATCAGCCCCAGCATTTT.

The chain employs TRBV6-2 or TRBV6-3 and TRBJ1-1, with D possibly TRBD1 on 5 matching bases. CDR1 is MNHEY and CDR2 is SVGEGT in the germline V gene. The CDR3 covers 13 residues. Deletions cut 2 bases from V and 3 bases from J, with 7 bases between. The CDR3 region is CASSYGGYTEAFF. The CDR3, as DNA: TGTGCCAGCAGTTACGGGGGGTACACTGAAGCTTTCTTT.

The rearrangement joins TRBV29-1 to TRBJ2-1, with D perhaps TRBD2 (6 bases). The V gene's germline CDR1 is SQVTM and CDR2 ANQGSEA. CDR3 length: 11 amino acids. V lost 1 base and J 10 bases, leaving 8 bases between the germline ends. The CDR3 region has the DNA TGCAGCGTTGAAGGGACTATAGAGCAGTTCTTC. Translating gives CSVEGTIEQFF.

The rearrangement uses TRBV4-1 and TRBJ2-6; D is unresolved. Trimming stripped 1 base from V and 2 bases from J, with 9 bases between. The CDR3 sequence is 16 residues long. The germline V gene has CDR1 MGHRA and CDR2 YSYEKL. The CDR3 coding sequence is TGCGCCAGCAGCCAAGGGGTTGTCGCTGGGGCCAACGTCCTGACTTTC. Translation gives CASSQGVVAGANVLTF.

The V gene is TRBV7-9, the J gene TRBJ2-3; D is possibly TRBD1 or TRBD2 (5 bases each). Germline V gene sequence: CDR1 SEHNR, CDR2 FQNEAQ (reference sequence). The CDR3 extends over 16 amino acids. Trimming cost V 4 bases and J 2 bases, with 16 bases left between them. Written as DNA, the CDR3 is TGTGCCAGCAGCTCCTCAGGGCGGCGGGTCACAGATACGCAGTATTTT. Translated: CASSSSGRRVTDTQYF. Complete variable domain (other parts from reference TRBV7-9 and TRBJ2-3): DTGVSQNPRHKITKRGQNVTFRCDPISEHNRLYWYRQTLGQGPEFLTYFQNEAQLEKSRLLSDRFSAERPKGSFSTLEIQRTEQGDSAMYLCASSSSGRRVTDTQYFGPGTRLTVL.

The chain uses TRBV9 and TRBJ2-2; 7 bases fit TRBD1. The junction had 4 bases not matched to a gene; V was cut back by 4 bases and J by 4 bases. Looked up from germline, CDR1 is SGDLS and CDR2 is YYNGEE. This CDR3 region has 14 residues. The CDR3 coding sequence is TGTGCCAGCAGCCCACAGGGGAGCACCGGGGAGCTGTTTTTT. Translating it yields CASSPQGSTGELFF. The complete variable domain, with remaining parts taken from reference TRBV9 and TRBJ2-2, reads DSGVTQTPKHLITATGQRVTLRCSPRSGDLSVYWYQQSLDQGLQFLIQYYNGEERAKGNILERFSAQQFPDLHSELNLSSLELGDSALYFCASSPQGSTGELFFGEGSRLTVL.

The chain couples TRBV7-9 to TRBJ1-1; D is ambiguous. CDR3 size: 11 residues. Germline CDR1 SEHNR, CDR2 FQNEAQ (reference sequence). The V end lost 4 bases, the J end lost 7 bases, and 7 bases lay between the germline ends. The CDR3 nucleotides read TGTGCCAGCAGCTCCCAAGGTGAAGCTTTCTTT. Translation: CASSSQGEAFF.

V gene TRBV6-6 combines with J gene TRBJ2-7; 11 bases are shared with TRBD2. The J segment lost 3 bases and the V segment lost 6 bases, leaving 7 bases of the junction unmatched. Germline values: CDR1 MNHNY, CDR2 SVGAGI (reference sequence). CDR3 length: 15 amino acids. The CDR3 DNA follows: TGTGCCAGCAGAGATAGCGGGAGGGTGGGCTACGAGCAGTACTTC. Protein sequence: CASRDSGRVGYEQYF.

The chain is built from TRBV12-5 and TRBJ1-1; D is unresolved. Germline V lookup: CDR1 LGHNT, CDR2 FRNRAP. CDR3 length: 13 residues. With 2 bases removed from V and 1 base from J, the gap between germline ends came to 5 bases. The CDR3 DNA sequence: TGTGCTAGTGGTTTGAGGGAGAACACTGAAGCTTTCTTT. Amino acids: CASGLRENTEAFF.

This clone showed up just a few times. The chain links TRBV29-1 to TRBJ1-1; D remains ambiguous. Germline assignment: CDR1 SQVTM and CDR2 ANQGSEA. V lost 3 bases and J 4 bases, leaving 12 bases between the germline ends. The CDR3 spans 13 residues. The CDR3 sequence is CSVDGVESTEAFF. The CDR3 bases are TGCAGCGTTGATGGGGTTGAGAGCACTGAAGCTTTCTTT.

The gene calls are TRBV5-8 and TRBJ1-1; weak D call: TRBD1 (5 bases). CDR3 length equals 17 residues. In germline, CDR1 is SGHTS, CDR2 YDEGEE. V lost 1 base and J lost 0, with 16 bases in between. The CDR3 sequence is CASSLWLGGAMNTEAFF. The CDR3, as DNA: TGTGCCAGCAGCTTGTGGTTGGGGGGTGCGATGAACACTGAAGCTTTCTTT.

The V call is TRBV19, the J call TRBJ2-2; 14 bases match TRBD2. CDR3 length equals 19 residues. Germline loops: CDR1 LNHDA, CDR2 SQIVND (reference sequence). With 1 base clipped from V and 5 bases from J, the junction kept 9 bases outside the gene matches. CDR3 region: CASSIVGTSGRFGTGELFF. The CDR3 DNA reads as TGTGCCAGTAGTATAGTGGGGACTAGCGGGAGATTCGGGACCGGGGAGCTGTTTTTT.

This sequence joins TRBV6-5 and TRBJ2-7; 7 nucleotides align to TRBD1. The CDR3 sequence is 14 residues long. Germline CDR1 is MNHEY and CDR2 is SVGAGI. J gave up 2 bases and V 6 bases, and 7 bases lay outside the gene matches. CDR3 in amino acids: CASRNTGTAYEQYF. CDR3 nucleotides: TGTGCCAGCAGGAATACCGGGACAGCCTACGAGCAGTACTTC.

The chain recombines TRBV9 with TRBJ1-6, with TRBD1 matching 9 bases. The CDR3 has 16 residues. Germline-derived CDR1 and CDR2 are SGDLS and YYNGEE. J was trimmed by 4 bases and V by 3 bases; bases with no gene match: 5. CDR3 nucleotide sequence: TGTGCCAGCAGCGGAGGACAGGGGACTTATAATTCACCCCTCCACTTT. Protein sequence: CASSGGQGTYNSPLHF. Variable domain in full (rest from reference TRBV9 and TRBJ1-6): DSGVTQTPKHLITATGQRVTLRCSPRSGDLSVYWYQQSLDQGLQFLIQYYNGEERAKGNILERFSAQQFPDLHSELNLSSLELGDSALYFCASSGGQGTYNSPLHFGNGTRLTVT.

The chain recombines TRBV4-3 with TRBJ1-2, with a possible D match to TRBD1 (5 bases). The CDR3 covers 16 residues. V lost 0 bases and J 4 bases, leaving 15 bases between the germline ends. CDR1 is LGHNA, CDR2 YSLEER, per germline. The CDR3 sequence is CASSQDGRTQIYGYTF. In DNA, the CDR3 is TGCGCCAGCAGCCAAGACGGCAGGACACAAATCTATGGCTACACCTTC.

V usage is TRBV2 and J usage is TRBJ1-2; perhaps TRBD1 as D (5 bases). CDR3 size: 14 residues. The V end was cut by 4 bases, the J end by 8 bases, with 17 bases between. Germline-derived CDR1 and CDR2 are SNHLY and FYNNEI. CDR3: CASSVGAARGGYTF. Written as DNA, the CDR3 is TGTGCCAGCAGTGTAGGGGCAGCAAGAGGCGGCTACACCTTC.

The V call is TRBV24-1, the J call TRBJ2-2; TRBD1 aligns across 9 bases. The CDR3 has 14 residues. Germline V lookup: CDR1 KGHDR, CDR2 SFDVKD. Trimming took 11 bases from V and 4 from J; bases not matched to a gene: 7. In DNA form, the CDR3 reads TGTGCCATCGGGACAGGGAAAATCACCGGGGAGCTGTTTTTT. It is translated as CAIGTGKITGELFF.

The chain carries TRBV10-3 and TRBJ2-2; TRBD2 matches at 14 bases. This CDR3 is 17 amino acids long. V trimming: 9 bases; J trimming: 1 base; junction bases outside the gene matches: 7. The germline V gene has CDR1 ENHRY and CDR2 SYGVKD. The CDR3 region is CAIPGTSGSENTGELFF. The CDR3, as DNA: TGTGCCATTCCCGGGACTAGCGGGAGTGAGAACACCGGGGAGCTGTTTTTT.

Of note for this clone: The junction differs from germline at one of its ends, possibly a read error. The CDR3 sequence is CTSRNSGSYEQYF. CDR3 in DNA: TGTACCAGCAGGAACTCCGGGTCCTACGAGCAGTACTTC. The V and J genes are TRBV2 and TRBJ2-7; D is uncertain. There are 13 residues in the CDR3. Germline lookup yields CDR1 SNHLY and CDR2 FYNNEI.

The chain employs TRBV4-3 and TRBJ1-2; D unresolved. CDR1 and CDR2 from the germline V gene are LGHNA and YSLEER. With 3 bases removed from V and 0 bases from J, the gap between germline ends came to 14 bases. CDR3 length equals 16 residues. The CDR3 sequence is CASSQVRTQANYGYTF. CDR3 bases: TGCGCCAGCAGCCAGGTGCGAACACAAGCTAACTATGGCTACACCTTC.